The next 8 T cell receptor beta chains were all read from a single sample in a study of circulating CD8 cells and anti-PD-1 response in melanoma. From live CD3+CD8+TCRalphabeta+ cells, four PD-1 and/or TIGIT subsets were sorted. The QIAseq Immune Repertoire TCR panel built the libraries from roughly 15 ng of total RNA. Via MiXCR, TCRdb re-called the reads, giving one row per CDR3 protein. This table holds a few hundred distinct CDR3 sequences, roughly 6.6% found once. The sample here was CD8+ T cells from PBMCs, taken at baseline or after one month of anti-PD-1 therapy (not recorded which). These receptor sequences come from a human donor with melanoma.

By proportion, this clonotype is large. The DNA for the CDR3 is TGTGCCAGCACCCCGGGGGGCCCGGCGACGCAGTATTTT. Its protein product is CASTPGGPATQYF. The chain recombines TRBV2 with TRBJ2-3, with a weak D call TRBD2 (7 bases). Trimming pared 7 bases from V and 9 bases from J, leaving 17 bases between. CDR1 SNHLY and CDR2 FYNNEI come from the germline V gene. This CDR3 is 13 amino acids long.

By sample share, this clonotype is large. V is TRBV27 and J is TRBJ2-1; 8 nucleotides align to TRBD2. The CDR3 is 15 amino acids. Germline V lookup: CDR1 MNHEY, CDR2 SMNVEV (reference sequence). J gave up 3 bases and V 2 bases, and 3 bases lay outside the gene matches. DNA for the CDR3: TGTGCCAGCAGTTTAGCTGCGGGGGGCTACAATGAGCAGTTCTTC. Its translation is CASSLAAGGYNEQFF.

This clonotype is large. This rearrangement joins TRBV10-3 to TRBJ1-4; possibly TRBD1 for D (5 bases). Trimming cost V 6 bases and J 6 bases, with 14 bases left between them. The V gene's germline CDR1 is ENHRY and CDR2 SYGVKD. CDR3 length: 14 amino acids. CDR3 DNA sequence: TGTGCCATCAGCCGGGGGTTAGAGGATGAAAAACTGTTTTTT. Protein sequence: CAISRGLEDEKLFF.

In its sample, this clonotype is large. The chain joins TRBV20-1 to TRBJ2-1; 7 bases map to TRBD2. CDR1 is DFQATT and CDR2 is SNEGSKA in the germline V gene (reference sequence). The CDR3 totals 14 residues. The J segment lost 8 bases and the V segment lost 5 bases, leaving 12 bases of the junction unmatched. The CDR3 spells CSAWTRRAEDEQFF. The CDR3, as DNA: TGCAGTGCTTGGACTAGGAGGGCTGAAGATGAGCAGTTCTTC.

This rearrangement joins TRBV28 to TRBJ2-4, with D unclear. Germline CDR1 and CDR2: MDHEN and SYDVKM. Trimming pared 5 bases from V and 6 bases from J, leaving 11 bases between. The CDR3 is made up of 13 amino acids. The CDR3 sequence is CASSALRRNIQYF. The CDR3 DNA is TGTGCCAGCAGTGCTTTGAGGAGAAACATTCAGTACTTC. Looking up the rest from reference TRBV28 and TRBJ2-4 gives the full variable domain: DVKVTQSSRYLVKRTGEKVFLECVQDMDHENMFWYRQDPGLGLRLIYFSYDVKMKEKGDIPEGYSVSREKKERFSLILESASTNQTSMYLCASSALRRNIQYFGAGTRLSVL.

This clonotype is large in the sample. This chain joins TRBV19 and TRBJ2-1; D tentatively fits TRBD1 or TRBD2 (5 bases each). CDR3 length: 16 amino acids. In germline, CDR1 is LNHDA, CDR2 SQIVND (reference sequence). Trimming stripped 5 bases from V and 5 bases from J, with 19 bases between. In nucleotides, the CDR3 is TGTGCCAGTAGTCCCGGGACCCTCGGCGGCCACAATGAGCAGTTCTTC. Translated, it gives CASSPGTLGGHNEQFF.

This clonotype counts as medium-sized. This rearrangement joins TRBV7-3 to TRBJ2-3; the D is unclear. The germline V gene encodes CDR1 SGHTA and CDR2 FQGTGA. The CDR3 sequence is 14 residues long. V lost 2 bases and J lost 6, with 12 bases in between. As DNA, the CDR3 is TGTGCCAGCAGCTTATTATCTACCGGGGATACGCAGTATTTT. Protein sequence: CASSLLSTGDTQYF.

By proportion, this clonotype is large (0.1 to 1%). The chain combines TRBV2 with TRBJ2-6; D is perhaps TRBD1 or TRBD2 (5 bases each). This CDR3 region has 15 residues. V dropped 8 bases and J dropped 1 base, with 12 bases sitting between them. Germline V gene sequence: CDR1 SNHLY, CDR2 FYNNEI. The chain's CDR3 is CASDGGSSGANVLTF. CDR3 sequence (DNA): TGTGCCAGCGATGGGGGTAGTTCTGGGGCCAACGTCCTGACTTTC.